These T cell receptor beta chains were read from a single sample in a study of radiotherapy plus CTLA-4 blockade in lung cancer. The table came from immunoSEQ multiplex PCR; TCRdb's copy has only in-frame clones and leaves some out. The sample consists of about 51,000 clones, around 79% of them appearing once. Material: peripheral blood, obtained from a patient treated with radiotherapy plus ipilimumab. The origin of the receptors is a human donor with non-small cell lung cancer whose response to radiotherapy plus ipilimumab could not be evaluated. Both conserved end residues are part of each CDR3. The D gene is left open where the match is weak.

J: TRBJ2-5; length: 16; D: TRBD2; V: TRBV5-5; DNA: TGTGCCAGCAGCTTGCCTACGACTAGCGAACAAGAGACCCAGTACTTC; CDR3: CASSLPTTSEQETQYF
J: TRBJ2-1; length: 14; D: NA; V: TRBV19; DNA: TGTGCCAGTAGTGCAACAGGGTCCTACAATGAGCAGTTCTTC; CDR3: CASSATGSYNEQFF
J: TRBJ2-7; length: 14; D: TRBD2; V: TRBV18; DNA: TGTGCCAGCTCCCGCAGGACTAGCGAGAACGAGCAGTACTTC; CDR3: CASSRRTSENEQYF
J: TRBJ2-3; length: 16; D: NA; V: TRBV5-1; DNA: TGCGCCAGCAGCTTGGGGCCGGCAGGGAACACAGATACGCAGTATTTT; CDR3: CASSLGPAGNTDTQYF
J: TRBJ2-2; length: 15; D: TRBD1; V: TRBV7-3; DNA: TGTGCCAGCAGCTTTACAGGGGGCAGTGCCGGGGAGCTGTTTTTT; CDR3: CASSFTGGSAGELFF
J: TRBJ2-5; length: 16; D: TRBD2; V: TRBV4-3; DNA: TGCGCCAGCAGCCAAACTAGCGGGGGAGGTTTCGAGACCCAGTACTTC; CDR3: CASSQTSGGGFETQYF
J: TRBJ2-7; length: 16; D: TRBD1; V: TRBV11-2; DNA: TGTGCCAGCAGCCCCGGCCCCGGGACAGGGGGCCCCGAGCAGTACTTC; CDR3: CASSPGPGTGGPEQYF
J: TRBJ2-1; length: 13; D: NA; V: TRBV5-4; DNA: TGTGCCAGCAGCTTGCGTGCAGGAAATGAGCAGTTCTTC; CDR3: CASSLRAGNEQFF
J: TRBJ2-2; length: 13; D: NA; V: TRBV28; DNA: TGTGCCAGCAGGCCAGGACAGTCCGGGGAGCTGTTTTTT; CDR3: CASRPGQSGELFF
J: TRBJ1-1; length: 15; D: NA; V: TRBV6-5; DNA: TGTGCCAGCAGTTACTCTGAGGGGGTGGCCACTGAAGCTTTCTTT; CDR3: CASSYSEGVATEAFF
J: TRBJ1-5; length: 13; D: NA; V: TRBV30; DNA: TGTGCCTGGAGTTATGGGGGGGTTCAGCCCCAGCATTTT; CDR3: CAWSYGGVQPQHF
J: TRBJ1-1; length: 11; D: NA; V: TRBV20-1; DNA: TGCAGTGCTAGAGCATACACTGAAGCTTTCTTT; CDR3: CSARAYTEAFF
J: TRBJ2-1; length: 17; D: NA; V: TRBV19; DNA: TGTGCCAGTAGCACTCCACGGGAGCGGGTAGCCTACAATGAGCAGTTCTTC; CDR3: CASSTPRERVAYNEQFF
J: TRBJ1-1; length: 14; D: TRBD1; V: TRBV4-1; DNA: TGCGCCAGCAGCCTGACAGGGGTTGGCACTGAAGCTTTCTTT; CDR3: CASSLTGVGTEAFF
J: TRBJ1-3; length: 15; D: TRBD1; V: TRBV9; DNA: TGTGCCAGCAGCGGGGGACAGGCATCTGGAAACACCATATATTTT; CDR3: CASSGGQASGNTIYF
J: TRBJ1-4; length: 14; D: NA; V: TRBV5-1; DNA: TGCGCCAGCAAAAGACAGCCAACTAATGAAAAACTGTTTTTT; CDR3: CASKRQPTNEKLFF
J: TRBJ2-2; length: 15; D: NA; V: TRBV9; DNA: TGTGCCAGCAGCGTACGAGGGGGTGGTACCGGGGAGCTGTTTTTT; CDR3: CASSVRGGGTGELFF
J: TRBJ2-6; length: 15; D: NA; V: TRBV7-2; DNA: TGTGCCAGCAGCCGAGAGGGAACTGGGGCCAACGTCCTGACTTTC; CDR3: CASSREGTGANVLTF
J: TRBJ2-1; length: 14; D: TRBD1; V: TRBV13; DNA: TGTGCCAGCAGCTTAAGGGACAGACACAATGAGCAGTTCTTC; CDR3: CASSLRDRHNEQFF
J: TRBJ2-7; length: 14; D: TRBD1; V: TRBV9; DNA: TGTGCCAGCAGCGCTGGACAGGCCTCCTACGAGCAGTACTTC; CDR3: CASSAGQASYEQYF
J: TRBJ2-1; length: 15; D: NA; V: TRBV28; DNA: TGTGCCAGCAGCAACAGCGGCGAGGGCTACAATGAGCAGTTCTTC; CDR3: CASSNSGEGYNEQFF
J: TRBJ2-5; length: 16; D: NA; V: TRBV9; DNA: TGTGCCAGCAGCGTAGATCAGGGAAGCGTCCAAGAGACCCAGTACTTC; CDR3: CASSVDQGSVQETQYF
J: TRBJ2-3; length: 14; D: NA; V: TRBV5-1; DNA: TGCGCCAGCAGCTTGGACCCCGAGAGGGATACGCAGTATTTT; CDR3: CASSLDPERDTQYF